This is a list of T cell receptor beta chains from one sample in a study of lymphopenia after photon versus proton radiotherapy. The table came from immunoSEQ multiplex PCR; TCRdb's copy has only in-frame clones and leaves some out. The data contain around 150,000 clones, less than 90% of them singletons. The sequencing used peripheral blood, collected from a patient treated with photon-based radiotherapy. The receptors derive from a man aged 45-65 years with gastric cancer. Each CDR3 is given with its conserved first and last residue. A D gene is named only where the DNA matches it firmly. The size of a clone is reported for some rows only, either as once, few or many, or as a class for expanded clones.

j_call: TRBJ2-2; clone_size: many; v_call: TRBV4-1; d_call: .; cdr3_aa: CASTSGGNSPGELFF; cdr3_nt: TGCGCCAGCACCTCCGGGGGTAATTCTCCCGGGGAGCTGTTTTTT
j_call: TRBJ1-1; clone_size: .; v_call: TRBV6-1; d_call: .; cdr3_aa: CASSEVRENTEAFF; cdr3_nt: TGTGCCAGCAGTGAAGTGAGAGAGAACACTGAAGCTTTCTTT
j_call: TRBJ2-5; clone_size: .; v_call: TRBV28; d_call: TRBD2; cdr3_aa: CASIPGLTSQTQYF; cdr3_nt: TGTGCCAGCATCCCGGGACTAACCTCGCAGACCCAGTACTTC
j_call: TRBJ2-7; clone_size: few; v_call: TRBV19; d_call: TRBD2; cdr3_aa: CASSKGLAGGPYEQYF; cdr3_nt: TGTGCCAGTAGTAAGGGACTAGCGGGAGGCCCCTACGAGCAGTACTTC
j_call: TRBJ2-1; clone_size: .; v_call: TRBV9; d_call: .; cdr3_aa: CASSVLLQGYEQFF; cdr3_nt: TGTGCCAGCAGCGTACTCTTGCAGGGCTACGAGCAGTTCTTC
j_call: TRBJ2-3; clone_size: few; v_call: TRBV10-3; d_call: TRBD2; cdr3_aa: CAISDGGDTDTQYF; cdr3_nt: TGTGCCATCAGCGACGGGGGGGACACAGATACGCAGTATTTT
j_call: TRBJ2-5; clone_size: .; v_call: TRBV30; d_call: .; cdr3_aa: CAWSGGYQETQYF; cdr3_nt: TGTGCCTGGTCTGGGGGCTATCAAGAGACCCAGTACTTC
j_call: TRBJ1-4; clone_size: .; v_call: TRBV7-2; d_call: .; cdr3_aa: CASSLAFSGEKLFF; cdr3_nt: TGTGCCAGCAGCTTAGCGTTTTCTGGGGAAAAACTGTTTTTT
j_call: TRBJ2-7; clone_size: .; v_call: TRBV6-5; d_call: TRBD2; cdr3_aa: CASRTSGTYEQYF; cdr3_nt: TGTGCCAGCAGGACTAGCGGGACCTACGAGCAGTACTTC
j_call: TRBJ2-7; clone_size: .; v_call: TRBV7-6; d_call: .; cdr3_aa: CASSTGGNPHYEQYF; cdr3_nt: TGTGCCAGCAGCACCGGAGGGAACCCTCACTACGAGCAGTACTTC
j_call: TRBJ1-2; clone_size: .; v_call: TRBV5-1; d_call: TRBD1; cdr3_aa: CASSETGSPYGYTF; cdr3_nt: TGCGCCAGCAGCGAGACAGGGTCACCCTATGGCTACACCTTC
j_call: TRBJ1-1; clone_size: once; v_call: TRBV21-1; d_call: .; cdr3_aa: CASSKDRHLNTEAFF; cdr3_nt: TGTGCCAGCAGCAAAGATCGCCACTTGAACACTGAAGCTTTCTTT
j_call: TRBJ2-2; clone_size: few; v_call: TRBV7-3; d_call: .; cdr3_aa: CASSGHLTGELFF; cdr3_nt: TGTGCCAGCAGCGGTCACCTCACCGGGGAGCTGTTTTTT
j_call: TRBJ2-7; clone_size: .; v_call: TRBV2; d_call: TRBD1; cdr3_aa: CASSVGQGPYEQYF; cdr3_nt: TGTGCCAGCAGTGTGGGACAGGGTCCCTACGAGCAGTACTTC
j_call: TRBJ2-7; clone_size: .; v_call: TRBV27; d_call: TRBD1; cdr3_aa: CASSLISGGRHEQYF; cdr3_nt: TGTGCCAGCAGTTTAATCTCAGGGGGCCGCCACGAGCAGTACTTC
j_call: TRBJ2-1; clone_size: .; v_call: TRBV4-3; d_call: .; cdr3_aa: CASSQEGGRSSYNEQFF; cdr3_nt: TGCGCCAGCAGCCAAGAGGGCGGCAGAAGCTCCTACAATGAGCAGTTCTTC
j_call: TRBJ2-1; clone_size: once; v_call: TRBV7-2; d_call: TRBD1; cdr3_aa: CASSWTGGGYNEQFF; cdr3_nt: TGTGCCAGCAGCTGGACAGGGGGAGGTTACAATGAGCAGTTCTTC
j_call: TRBJ2-7; clone_size: .; v_call: TRBV6-5; d_call: TRBD1; cdr3_aa: CASSPTGEPYEQYF; cdr3_nt: TGTGCCAGCAGCCCTACAGGGGAACCCTACGAGCAGTACTTC
j_call: TRBJ2-7; clone_size: .; v_call: TRBV7-2; d_call: .; cdr3_aa: CASSYGLGPYEQYF; cdr3_nt: TGTGCCAGCAGCTACGGACTGGGCCCCTACGAGCAGTACTTC
j_call: TRBJ1-2; clone_size: .; v_call: TRBV14; d_call: .; cdr3_aa: CASSPQNLGYGYTF; cdr3_nt: TGTGCCAGCAGCCCCCAGAATTTGGGCTATGGCTACACCTTC
j_call: TRBJ1-4; clone_size: once; v_call: TRBV5-1; d_call: TRBD1; cdr3_aa: CASSPWTGQNEKLFF; cdr3_nt: TGCGCCAGCAGCCCTTGGACAGGGCAAAATGAAAAACTGTTTTTT
j_call: TRBJ2-7; clone_size: .; v_call: TRBV6-6; d_call: .; cdr3_aa: CASSYSSPEQYF; cdr3_nt: TGTGCCAGCAGTTACTCGAGTCCCGAGCAGTACTTC
j_call: TRBJ2-7; clone_size: .; v_call: TRBV7-2; d_call: .; cdr3_aa: CASSPSFGISYEQYF; cdr3_nt: TGTGCCAGCAGCCCCTCCTTCGGGATCTCCTACGAGCAGTACTTC
j_call: TRBJ2-7; clone_size: .; v_call: TRBV18; d_call: .; cdr3_aa: CASSPSEGLFYEQYF; cdr3_nt: TGTGCCAGCTCACCGTCCGAGGGTCTGTTCTACGAGCAGTACTTC
j_call: TRBJ2-1; clone_size: .; v_call: TRBV5-6; d_call: .; cdr3_aa: CASSLVQGPNNEQFF; cdr3_nt: TGTGCCAGCAGCTTGGTCCAGGGTCCAAACAATGAGCAGTTCTTC
j_call: TRBJ2-3; clone_size: .; v_call: TRBV20-1; d_call: .; cdr3_aa: CSGLDSDTQYF; cdr3_nt: TGCAGTGGGTTGGACTCAGATACGCAGTATTTT
j_call: TRBJ2-7; clone_size: .; v_call: TRBV19; d_call: TRBD2; cdr3_aa: CASSMRWEGTHEQYF; cdr3_nt: TGTGCCAGTAGTATGAGGTGGGAGGGAACCCACGAGCAGTACTTC
j_call: TRBJ2-1; clone_size: .; v_call: TRBV7-9; d_call: TRBD1; cdr3_aa: CASSPRTGYYNEQFF; cdr3_nt: TGTGCCAGCAGCCCGCGGACAGGTTACTACAATGAGCAGTTCTTC
j_call: TRBJ2-2; clone_size: .; v_call: TRBV27; d_call: .; cdr3_aa: CASSSTCTGELFF; cdr3_nt: TGTGCCAGCAGTTCTACCTGCACCGGGGAGCTGTTTTTT
j_call: TRBJ1-2; clone_size: .; v_call: TRBV6-5; d_call: TRBD1; cdr3_aa: CASSYWDRSEYGYTF; cdr3_nt: TGTGCCAGCAGTTACTGGGACAGATCAGAATATGGCTACACCTTC
j_call: TRBJ1-1; clone_size: .; v_call: TRBV7-2; d_call: TRBD1; cdr3_aa: CASSTPTGRNTEAFF; cdr3_nt: TGTGCCAGCAGCACCCCGACAGGGCGGAACACTGAAGCTTTCTTT
j_call: TRBJ1-5; clone_size: .; v_call: TRBV7-9; d_call: .; cdr3_aa: CASSLGRVNSNQPQHF; cdr3_nt: TGTGCCAGCAGCTTAGGCAGAGTAAATAGCAATCAGCCCCAGCATTTT
j_call: TRBJ1-2; clone_size: .; v_call: TRBV5-6; d_call: TRBD1; cdr3_aa: CASSHRDRLYSGYGYTF; cdr3_nt: TGTGCCAGCAGCCACCGGGACAGATTATATTCGGGATATGGCTACACCTTC
j_call: TRBJ1-1; clone_size: .; v_call: TRBV14; d_call: TRBD1; cdr3_aa: CASSPYMTGPEAFF; cdr3_nt: TGTGCCAGCAGCCCTTATATGACAGGGCCTGAAGCTTTCTTT
j_call: TRBJ1-5; clone_size: .; v_call: TRBV19; d_call: .; cdr3_aa: CASKDAAQPQHF; cdr3_nt: TGTGCCAGTAAGGACGCGGCTCAGCCCCAGCATTTT
j_call: TRBJ2-7; clone_size: .; v_call: TRBV7-2; d_call: TRBD2; cdr3_aa: CASSLVAGFLEQYF; cdr3_nt: TGTGCCAGCAGCTTAGTAGCGGGATTTTTGGAGCAGTACTTC
j_call: TRBJ1-5; clone_size: .; v_call: TRBV19; d_call: .; cdr3_aa: CASSTDLQRGQPQHF; cdr3_nt: TGTGCCAGTAGTACGGACCTCCAACGGGGTCAGCCCCAGCATTTT
j_call: TRBJ2-7; clone_size: .; v_call: TRBV28; d_call: .; cdr3_aa: CASSSSGVSYEQYF; cdr3_nt: TGTGCCAGCAGTTCCTCAGGGGTCTCCTACGAGCAGTACTTC
j_call: TRBJ2-3; clone_size: .; v_call: TRBV4-2; d_call: .; cdr3_aa: CASSQVGAGGVGTDTQYF; cdr3_nt: TGTGCCAGCAGCCAAGTAGGCGCTGGTGGGGTTGGCACAGATACGCAGTATTTT
j_call: TRBJ2-1; clone_size: .; v_call: TRBV4-2; d_call: TRBD2; cdr3_aa: CASSSLAGGGDYNEQFF; cdr3_nt: TGTGCCAGCAGCTCCCTAGCGGGAGGGGGAGACTACAATGAGCAGTTCTTC